This T cell receptor beta chain is drawn from a study of shared clonotypes between healthy human individuals. This CDR3 has 14 amino acids. V was pared by 7 bases and J by 0 bases, with 1 base of the junction left unmatched. Germline CDR1 reads MNHEY; CDR2 reads SVGAGI. Method: immunoSEQ multiplex PCR; TCRdb's copy keeps in-frame clones and lacks some. This sample yields over 2 million clones, of which 80% to 95% are seen a single time; approximately 0.4% belongs to the top ten. The study's findings and limits: Non-shared clonotypes showed lower generation probabilities than clonotypes common to all four donors.

In regard to this clone: Its antigen remains unknown.

The source of this sequence is a man aged 18-30 years in good health. Some clones in this sample may be carry-over from other donors' samples. The chain recombines TRBV6-5 with TRBJ2-7, with 12 bases that match TRBD2. The sequencing input was naive CD4+ T cells from PBMCs. As for subset: CD45RA+ positively selected. As DNA, the CDR3 is TGTGCCAGCAAGACTAGCGGGAGCTCCTACGAGCAGTACTTC. It specifies CASKTSGSSYEQYF.